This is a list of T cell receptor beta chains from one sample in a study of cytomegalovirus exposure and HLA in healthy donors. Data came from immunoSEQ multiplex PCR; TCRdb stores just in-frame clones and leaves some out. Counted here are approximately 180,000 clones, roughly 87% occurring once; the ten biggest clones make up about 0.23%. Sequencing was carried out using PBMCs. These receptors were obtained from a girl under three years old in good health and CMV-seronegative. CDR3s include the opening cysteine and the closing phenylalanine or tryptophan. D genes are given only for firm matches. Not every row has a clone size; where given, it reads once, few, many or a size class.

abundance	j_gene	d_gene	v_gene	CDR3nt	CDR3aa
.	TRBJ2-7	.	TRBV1	TGCACCAGCAGCCAAGAGGATCTTAGTATGACCCTTCAGGGCGAGCAGTACTTC	CTSSQEDLSMTLQGEQYF
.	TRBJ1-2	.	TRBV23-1	TGCGCCAGCAGTCAATATCTGCAACAGCTCTACACCTTC	CASSQYLQQLYTF
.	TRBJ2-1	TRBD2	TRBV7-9	TGTGCCAGCAGCTTAGGACTAGCGGGAGTCGACGAGCAGTTCTTC	CASSLGLAGVDEQFF
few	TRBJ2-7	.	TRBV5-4	TGTGCCAGCAGCTTTCCGGAGGCCTACGAGCAGTACTTC	CASSFPEAYEQYF
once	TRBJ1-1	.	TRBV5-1	TGCGCCAGCAGCTTGGGGACAGCCGACCTGGAAGCTTTCTTT	CASSLGTADLEAFF
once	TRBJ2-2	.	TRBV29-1	TGCAGCGTTGAGTTAGAACAGGGAACCGGGGAGCTGTTTTTT	CSVELEQGTGELFF
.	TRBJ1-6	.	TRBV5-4	TGTGCCAGCAGCTACGACAGTTCACCCCTCCACTTT	CASSYDSSPLHF
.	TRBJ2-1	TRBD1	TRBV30	TGTGCCTGGTGCCAGGGGGCCCACAATGAGCAGTTCTTC	CAWCQGAHNEQFF
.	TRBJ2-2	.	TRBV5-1	TGCGCCAGCAAGCCCATAGGGGTGGTCGAGAGAACCGGGGAGCTGTTTTTT	CASKPIGVVERTGELFF
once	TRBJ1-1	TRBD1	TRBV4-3	TGCGCCAGCAGCTTAGGGACAGCCAACACTGAAGCTTTCTTT	CASSLGTANTEAFF
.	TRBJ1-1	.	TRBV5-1	TGCGCCAGCAGCTTGTCTCGGGTCACTGAAGCTTTCTTT	CASSLSRVTEAFF
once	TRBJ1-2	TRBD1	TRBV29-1	TGCAGCGTTTGGGCAAGGACAGGGGACTACTATGGCTACACCTTC	CSVWARTGDYYGYTF
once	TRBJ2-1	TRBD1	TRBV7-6	TGTGCCAGCAGCTTAGGAGGAGCGGACAGGTCCAATGAGCAGTTCTTC	CASSLGGADRSNEQFF
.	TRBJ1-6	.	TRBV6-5	TGTGCCAGCAGTTACAGGGCGGGTTCACCCCTCCACTTT	CASSYRAGSPLHF
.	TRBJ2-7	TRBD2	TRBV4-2	TGTGCCAGCAGCCAAGATCATATTTCCGGGGGACTAGCGGGAGAAGCCGAGCAGTACTTC	CASSQDHISGGLAGEAEQYF
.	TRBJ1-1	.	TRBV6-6	TGTGCCAGCAGTTCCTTGGACTACACTGAAGCTTTCTTT	CASSSLDYTEAFF
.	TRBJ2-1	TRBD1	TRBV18	TGTGCCAGCTCACCACAGGGGGCCTCCTACAATGAGCAGTTCTTC	CASSPQGASYNEQFF
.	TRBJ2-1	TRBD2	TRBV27	TGTGCCAGCAGGAGACTAGCGGGGGGGCCCAGCTCCTACAATGAGCAGTTCTTC	CASRRLAGGPSSYNEQFF
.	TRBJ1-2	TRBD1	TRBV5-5	TGTGCCAGCAGCTTGGTTTTGACAGGGGGATCGCGCTACACCTTC	CASSLVLTGGSRYTF
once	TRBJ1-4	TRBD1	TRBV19	TGTGCCAGTAGCCGGACAGGGGTCGGTGAAAAACTGTTTTTT	CASSRTGVGEKLFF
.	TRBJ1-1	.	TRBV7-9	TGTGCCAGCAGCCCTACAAGGGGGAACACTGAAGCTTTCTTT	CASSPTRGNTEAFF
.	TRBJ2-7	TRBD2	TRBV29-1	TGCAGCGTGGGGGGACTAGCGGGAGAAATGGAGCAGTACTTC	CSVGGLAGEMEQYF
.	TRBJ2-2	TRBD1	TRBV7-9	TGTGCCAGCAAGACTCACGGACAGGGAAGACGGACCGGGGAGCTGTTTTTT	CASKTHGQGRRTGELFF
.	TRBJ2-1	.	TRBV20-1	TGCAGTGCAAGTTTTAGTGAGCAGTTCTTC	CSASFSEQFF
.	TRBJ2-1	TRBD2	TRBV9	TGTGCCAGCAGCTACGGGACTAGCCTTACCTACAATGAGCAGTTCTTC	CASSYGTSLTYNEQFF
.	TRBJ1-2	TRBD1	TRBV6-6	TGTGCCAGCAGTACGACGCCCGGGACAGCTAACTATGGCTACACCTTC	CASSTTPGTANYGYTF
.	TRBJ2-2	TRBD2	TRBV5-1	TGCGCCAGCGAATTGCCGGGACTAGCGGGGACCGGGGAGCTGTTTTTT	CASELPGLAGTGELFF
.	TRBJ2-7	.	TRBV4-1	TGCGCCAGCAGCCAAGTTCGGGGGGCACGTCCCTACGAGCAGTACTTC	CASSQVRGARPYEQYF
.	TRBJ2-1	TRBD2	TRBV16	TGTGCCAGCAGCCCAACCACTAGCGGGAGCCCTTACAATGAGCAGTTCTTC	CASSPTTSGSPYNEQFF
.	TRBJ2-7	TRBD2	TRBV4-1	TGCGCCAGCAGCCAAGCACTAGCGGGAGGGTCCTACGAGCAGTACTTC	CASSQALAGGSYEQYF
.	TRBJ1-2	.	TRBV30	TGTGCCTGGAGTGTACATGTATCAGGAGGCTACACCTTC	CAWSVHVSGGYTF
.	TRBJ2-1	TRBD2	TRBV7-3	TGTGCCAGCAGCCTAACGGGTAGCGGGTACAATGAGCAGTTCTTC	CASSLTGSGYNEQFF
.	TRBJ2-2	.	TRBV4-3	TGCGCCAGCAGCCAAGATGCCCCTAGCGCGAACACCGGGGAGCTGTTTTTT	CASSQDAPSANTGELFF
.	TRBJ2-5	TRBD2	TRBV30	TGTGCCTGGGGATTTGGGACTAGCGGAGAGACCCAGTACTTC	CAWGFGTSGETQYF
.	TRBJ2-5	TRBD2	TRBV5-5	TGTGCCAGCAGCTTCACTCACGGGGGGGCGGGAGAGACCCAGTACTTC	CASSFTHGGAGETQYF
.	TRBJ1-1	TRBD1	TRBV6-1	TGTGCCAGCAGTTCCGACAGGGTGTCGACTGAAGCTTTCTTT	CASSSDRVSTEAFF
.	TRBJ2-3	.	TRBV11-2	TGTGCCAGCAGCCACACAGATACGCAGTATTTT	CASSHTDTQYF
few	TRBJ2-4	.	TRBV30	TGTGCCTGGAGTGTACCAGGCAGGGCGTACTTC	CAWSVPGRAYF
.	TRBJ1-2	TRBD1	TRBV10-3	TGTGCCGCACTCGGGACAGGGGGCTATGGCTACACCTTC	CAALGTGGYGYTF
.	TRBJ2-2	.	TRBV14	TGTGCCAGCAGCAGCCTTAGTAATGCCGGGGAGCTGTTTTTT	CASSSLSNAGELFF
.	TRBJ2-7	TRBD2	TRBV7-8	TGTGCCAGCAGCTTAGCGAAGCGGGAGCGGCAGTACTTC	CASSLAKRERQYF
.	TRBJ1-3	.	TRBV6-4	TGTGCCAGCAGTGACATTGGGGCAGGGGCCTCTGGAAACACCATATATTTT	CASSDIGAGASGNTIYF
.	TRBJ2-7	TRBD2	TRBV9	TGTGCCAGCAGCGTAGACGGCGGGAGCGGATACGAGCAGTACTTC	CASSVDGGSGYEQYF
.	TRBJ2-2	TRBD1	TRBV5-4	TGTGCCAGCAACAAAGGGGGCTCCAACACCGGGGAGCTGTTTTTT	CASNKGGSNTGELFF
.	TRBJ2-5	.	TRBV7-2	TGTGCCAGCAGCCGGTCGAGCTTGTTAGAGACCCAGTACTTC	CASSRSSLLETQYF